This TCR beta chain appears in the sequencing data of a study of tumor-infiltrating lymphocytes in localized non-small cell lung cancer. The table came from immunoSEQ multiplex PCR; TCRdb's copy has only in-frame clones and leaves some out. The table lists approximately 9,700 clones, about 75% of them singletons. This clone has just a few counts. Specimen: uninvolved lung tissue not adjacent to the tumor. This TCR derives from a human donor with non-small cell lung cancer.

CDR3 in DNA: TGTGCCAGTAGTCAGACGGGGAGCGGGAGAAGTTCGGTGATAGATACGCAGTATTTT. This encodes CASSQTGSGRSSVIDTQYF. J is TRBJ2-3 and V is TRBV19, with 8 positions matching TRBD2. Germline V gives CDR1 LNHDA, CDR2 SQIVND (reference sequence). CDR3 length: 19 residues. V lost 5 bases to trimming and J lost 5 bases; unmatched junction nucleotides: 21.